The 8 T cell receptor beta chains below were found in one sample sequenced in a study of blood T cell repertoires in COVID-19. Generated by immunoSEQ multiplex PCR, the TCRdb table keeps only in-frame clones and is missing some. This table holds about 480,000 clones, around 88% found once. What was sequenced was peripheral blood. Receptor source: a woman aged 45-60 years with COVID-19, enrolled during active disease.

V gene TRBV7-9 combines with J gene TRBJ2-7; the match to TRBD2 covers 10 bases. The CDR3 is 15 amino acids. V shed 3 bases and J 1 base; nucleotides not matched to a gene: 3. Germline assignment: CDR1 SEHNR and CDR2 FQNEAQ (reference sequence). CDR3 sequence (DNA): TGTGCCAGCAGCTTTAGCGGGGGGTATTCCTACGAGCAGTACTTC. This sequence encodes CASSFSGGYSYEQYF.

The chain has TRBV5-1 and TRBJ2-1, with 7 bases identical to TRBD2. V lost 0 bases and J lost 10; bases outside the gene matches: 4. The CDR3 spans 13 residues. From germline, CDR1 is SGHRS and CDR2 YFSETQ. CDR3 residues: CASSLEGAGEQFF. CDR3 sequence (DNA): TGCGCCAGCAGCTTGGAAGGAGCGGGGGAGCAGTTCTTC.

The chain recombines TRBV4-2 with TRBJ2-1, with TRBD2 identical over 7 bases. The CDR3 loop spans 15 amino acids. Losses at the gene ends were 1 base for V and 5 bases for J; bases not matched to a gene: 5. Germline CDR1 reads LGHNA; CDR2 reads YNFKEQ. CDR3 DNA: TGTGCCAGCAGCCAAGTCCGGGGGGAAGACAATGAGCAGTTCTTC. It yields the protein CASSQVRGEDNEQFF.

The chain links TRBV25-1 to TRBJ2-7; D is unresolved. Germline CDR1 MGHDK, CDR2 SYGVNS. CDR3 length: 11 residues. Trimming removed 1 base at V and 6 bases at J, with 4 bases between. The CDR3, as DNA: TGTGCCAGCAGTGAATCCCGCGAGCAGTACTTC. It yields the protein CASSESREQYF.

The CDR3 DNA sequence: TGTGCCAGCAGCTCTAATGGGGCAGGGGTCGACTATGGCTACACCTTC. It is translated as CASSSNGAGVDYGYTF. This chain links TRBV28 with TRBJ1-2; possible D gene TRBD1, 6 bases. V lost 6 bases, J lost 3 bases, and 20 bases lay in between. The CDR3 covers 16 residues. Germline assignment: CDR1 MDHEN and CDR2 SYDVKM.

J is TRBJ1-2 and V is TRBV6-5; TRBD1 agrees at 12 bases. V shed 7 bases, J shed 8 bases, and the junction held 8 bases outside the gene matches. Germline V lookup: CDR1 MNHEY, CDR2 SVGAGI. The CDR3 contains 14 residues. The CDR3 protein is CASTLGQGARGYTF. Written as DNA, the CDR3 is TGTGCCAGCACCCTGGGACAGGGGGCGAGAGGCTACACCTTC.

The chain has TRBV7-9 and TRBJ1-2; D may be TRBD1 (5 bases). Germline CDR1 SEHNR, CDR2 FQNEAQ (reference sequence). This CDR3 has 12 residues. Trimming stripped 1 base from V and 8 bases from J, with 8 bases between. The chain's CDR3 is CASSLEEGGYTF. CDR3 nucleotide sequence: TGTGCCAGCAGCTTAGAGGAGGGGGGCTACACCTTC.

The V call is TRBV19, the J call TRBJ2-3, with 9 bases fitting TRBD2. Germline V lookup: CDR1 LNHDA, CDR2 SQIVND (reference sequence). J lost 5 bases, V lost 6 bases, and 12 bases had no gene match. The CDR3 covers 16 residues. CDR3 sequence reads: CASSLNPGLAVDTQYF. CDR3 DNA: TGTGCCAGTAGCCTTAATCCGGGACTAGCTGTAGATACGCAGTATTTT. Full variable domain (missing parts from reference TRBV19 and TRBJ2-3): DGGITQSPKYLFRKEGQNVTLSCEQNLNHDAMYWYRQDPGQGLRLIYYSQIVNDFQKGDIAEGYSVSREKKESFPLTVTSAQKNPTAFYLCASSLNPGLAVDTQYFGPGTRLTVL.